This TCR beta chain was captured by sequencing in a study of Ad26.COV2.S vaccination and SARS-CoV-2 variants. Turning to the study itself: Recipients of Ad26.COV2.S got it intramuscularly, once or twice 56 days apart.

Only in-frame clones appear in the TCRdb table, and some are missing; sequencing was by immunoSEQ multiplex PCR. Among some 250,000 clones, around 87% were seen once, and the ten largest hold about 10%. As to this clone: What it binds is unknown.

The treatment denotes: roughly 20 received Ad26.COV2.S at low or high dose, single or two shots; five or six received placebo; per-sample allocation not given. Each sample was drawn 63 days after the first injection (of vaccine or placebo). Study-level findings and limits: It was found that vaccine and placebo recipients had similar non-spike TCR breadth.

This CDR3 has 15 residues. The V and J ends lost 6 bases and 0 bases respectively, with 15 bases between them. CDR1 is MNHEY, CDR2 SMNVEV, per germline (reference sequence). The V gene is TRBV27, the J gene TRBJ2-7; D might be TRBD1 or TRBD2, each matching 6 bases. The TCR originated in a person between 18 and 65 years old who received the Ad26.COV2.S COVID-19 vaccine or a placebo. Here the sequenced sample was peripheral blood, taken in a trial of Ad26.COV2.S vaccine versus placebo. The CDR3 here is CASRTKGGSSYEQYF. The CDR3 DNA sequence: TGTGCCAGCAGGACCAAAGGGGGGAGCTCCTACGAGCAGTACTTC.